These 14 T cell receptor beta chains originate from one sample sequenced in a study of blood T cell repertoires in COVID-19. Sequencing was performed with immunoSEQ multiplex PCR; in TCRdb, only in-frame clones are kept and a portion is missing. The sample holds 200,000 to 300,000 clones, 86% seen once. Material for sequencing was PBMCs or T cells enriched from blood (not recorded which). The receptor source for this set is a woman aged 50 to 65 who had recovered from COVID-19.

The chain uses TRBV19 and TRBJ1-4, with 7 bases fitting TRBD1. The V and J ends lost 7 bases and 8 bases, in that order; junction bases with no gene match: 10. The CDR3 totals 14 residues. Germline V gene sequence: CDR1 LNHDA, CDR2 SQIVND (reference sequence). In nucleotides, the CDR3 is TGTGCCAGTACCACAGGGGTTTGGGGAGAAAAACTGTTTTTT. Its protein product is CASTTGVWGEKLFF.

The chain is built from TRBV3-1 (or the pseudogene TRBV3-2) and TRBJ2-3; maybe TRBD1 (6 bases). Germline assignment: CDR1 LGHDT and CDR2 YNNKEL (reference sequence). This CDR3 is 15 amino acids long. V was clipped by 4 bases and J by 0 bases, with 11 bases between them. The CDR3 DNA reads TGTGCCAGCAGCCGTGGGGGCGGGAGCACAGATACGCAGTATTTT. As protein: CASSRGGGSTDTQYF.

For the CDR3, the DNA is TGTGCCAGCTCACCCCGGGGGGCCAGCAATCAGCCCCAGCATTTT. The encoded protein is CASSPRGASNQPQHF. The rearrangement joins TRBV18 to TRBJ1-5, with D possibly matching TRBD1 (6 bases). In germline, CDR1 is KGHSH, CDR2 LQKENI. Trimming cost V 3 bases and J 1 base, with 10 bases left between them. This CDR3 region has 15 residues.

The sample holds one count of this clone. The CDR3 DNA sequence: TGTGCCAGCAGTCCCCGTGTCGGTCCCTACGAGCAGTACTTC. Translation: CASSPRVGPYEQYF. The rearrangement uses TRBV6-2 or TRBV6-3 and TRBJ2-7; D gene ambiguous. Germline lookup yields CDR1 MNHEY and CDR2 SVGEGT. Trimming took 5 bases from V and 2 from J, leaving 13 bases between them. The CDR3 is made up of 14 amino acids.

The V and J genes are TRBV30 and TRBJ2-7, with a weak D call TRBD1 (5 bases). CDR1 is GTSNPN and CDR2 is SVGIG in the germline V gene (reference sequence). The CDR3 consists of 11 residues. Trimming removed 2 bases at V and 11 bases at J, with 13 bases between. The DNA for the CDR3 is TGTGCCTGGAGTAGAGGCCCAGGGAAGTACTTC. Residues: CAWSRGPGKYF.

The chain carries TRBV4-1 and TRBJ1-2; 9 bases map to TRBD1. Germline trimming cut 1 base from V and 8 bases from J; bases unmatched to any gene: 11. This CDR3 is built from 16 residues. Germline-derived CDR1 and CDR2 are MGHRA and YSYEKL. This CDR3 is CASSQGYNRGRGGYTF. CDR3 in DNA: TGCGCCAGCAGCCAAGGGTACAACAGGGGGCGAGGAGGCTACACCTTC.

The CDR3 DNA follows: TGTGCCTGGAAGACTAGCGGGGGCTACGAGCAGTACTTC. This encodes CAWKTSGGYEQYF. The genes are TRBV30 and TRBJ2-7; TRBD2 matches at 12 bases. Germline V gene data show CDR1 as GTSNPN and CDR2 as SVGIG (reference sequence). J lost 3 bases, V lost 4 bases, and 1 base had no gene match. CDR3 length: 13 amino acids.

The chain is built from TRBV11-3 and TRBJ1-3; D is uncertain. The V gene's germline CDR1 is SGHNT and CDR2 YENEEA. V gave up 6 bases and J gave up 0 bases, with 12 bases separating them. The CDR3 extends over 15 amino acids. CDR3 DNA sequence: TGTGCCAGCAGTTACGAGCTGTACTCTGGAAACACCATATATTTT. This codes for CASSYELYSGNTIYF.

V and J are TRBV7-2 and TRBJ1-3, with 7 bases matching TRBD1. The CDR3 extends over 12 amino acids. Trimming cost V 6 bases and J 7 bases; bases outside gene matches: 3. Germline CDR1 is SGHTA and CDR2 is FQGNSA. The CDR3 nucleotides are TGTGCCAGCAGTCTACAGGGGAACACCATATATTTT. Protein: CASSLQGNTIYF.

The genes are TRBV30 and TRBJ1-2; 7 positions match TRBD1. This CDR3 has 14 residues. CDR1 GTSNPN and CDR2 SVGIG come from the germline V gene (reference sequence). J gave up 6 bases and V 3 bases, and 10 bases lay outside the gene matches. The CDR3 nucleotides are TGTGCCTGGAGCTCGACAGGGTCCCCAGATGGCTACACCTTC. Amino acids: CAWSSTGSPDGYTF. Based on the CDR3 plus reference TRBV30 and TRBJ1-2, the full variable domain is SQTIHQWPATLVQPVGSPLSLECTVEGTSNPNLYWYRQAAGRGLQLLFYSVGIGQISSEVPQNLSASRPQDRQFILSSKKLLLSDSGFYLCAWSSTGSPDGYTFGSGTRLTVV.

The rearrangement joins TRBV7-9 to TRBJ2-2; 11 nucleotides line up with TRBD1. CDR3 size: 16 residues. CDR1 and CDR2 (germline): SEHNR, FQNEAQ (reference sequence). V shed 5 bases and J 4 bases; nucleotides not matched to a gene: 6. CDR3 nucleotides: TGTGCCAGCAGCCCCCCCGGGACAGGGGGCACCGGGGAGCTGTTTTTT. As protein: CASSPPGTGGTGELFF.

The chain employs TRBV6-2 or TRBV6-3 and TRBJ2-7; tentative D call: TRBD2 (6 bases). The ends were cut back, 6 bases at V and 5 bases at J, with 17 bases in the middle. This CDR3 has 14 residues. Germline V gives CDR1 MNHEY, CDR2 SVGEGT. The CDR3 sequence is CASRPVGSLNEQYF. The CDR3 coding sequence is TGTGCCAGCAGGCCTGTCGGGAGCTTAAACGAGCAGTACTTC.

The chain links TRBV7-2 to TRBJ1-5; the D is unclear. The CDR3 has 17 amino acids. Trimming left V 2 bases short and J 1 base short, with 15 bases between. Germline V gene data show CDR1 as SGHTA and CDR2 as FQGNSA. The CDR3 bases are TGTGCCAGCAGCTTATTTTCTCGGCCGGAGAGCAATCAGCCCCAGCATTTT. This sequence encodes CASSLFSRPESNQPQHF.

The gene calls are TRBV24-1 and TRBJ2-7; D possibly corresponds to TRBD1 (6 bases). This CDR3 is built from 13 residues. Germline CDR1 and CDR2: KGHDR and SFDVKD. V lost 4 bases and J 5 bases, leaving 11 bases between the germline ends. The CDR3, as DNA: TGTGCCACCAGTGACCCAGGACAGAACGAGCAGTACTTC. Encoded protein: CATSDPGQNEQYF.